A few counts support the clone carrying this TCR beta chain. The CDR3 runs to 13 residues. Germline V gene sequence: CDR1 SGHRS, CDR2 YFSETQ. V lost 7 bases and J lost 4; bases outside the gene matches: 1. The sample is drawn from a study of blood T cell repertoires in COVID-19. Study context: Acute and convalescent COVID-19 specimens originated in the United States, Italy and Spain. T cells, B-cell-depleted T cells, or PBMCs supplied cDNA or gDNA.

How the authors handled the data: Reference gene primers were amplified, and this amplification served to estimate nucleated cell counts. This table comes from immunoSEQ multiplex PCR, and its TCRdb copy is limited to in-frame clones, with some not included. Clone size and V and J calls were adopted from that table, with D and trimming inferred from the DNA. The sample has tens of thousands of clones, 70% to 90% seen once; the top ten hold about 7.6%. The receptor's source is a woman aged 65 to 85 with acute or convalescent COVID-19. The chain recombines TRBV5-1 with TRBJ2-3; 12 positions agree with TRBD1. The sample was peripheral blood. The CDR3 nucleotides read TGCGCCAGCGGGACAGGGGGCGCAGATACGCAGTATTTT. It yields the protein CASGTGGADTQYF.